Presented here are 32 T cell receptor beta chains from one specimen sequenced in a study of cytomegalovirus exposure and HLA in healthy donors. The primer mix had 60 Vbeta and 13 Jbeta primers. The method was immunoSEQ multiplex PCR; TCRdb's version includes in-frame clones alone and lacks a portion of them. This sample has under 200,000 clones; 60% to 80% occur once, and the top ten carry 3.7%. The sequencing input was PBMCs. These receptors came from a man aged 25-40 years in good health and CMV-seropositive.

The chain joins TRBV19 to TRBJ2-1, with D maybe TRBD2 (5 bases). Trimming pared 3 bases from V and 9 bases from J, leaving 9 bases between. The CDR3 is 12 amino acids. Germline V CDR1 and CDR2: LNHDA, SQIVND (reference sequence). The CDR3, as DNA: TGTGCCAGTAGTATTATAGAGGGTGAGCAGTTCTTC. Translated, it gives CASSIIEGEQFF.

The chain's CDR3 is CASSRQGDHQPQHF. The CDR3 nucleotides read TGTGCCAGCAGCCGCCAGGGTGACCATCAGCCCCAGCATTTT. The chain combines TRBV27 with TRBJ1-5; weak D call: TRBD1 (5 bases). CDR3 length: 14 amino acids. V was trimmed by 6 bases and J by 5 bases, leaving 14 bases between them. The germline gives CDR1 MNHEY, CDR2 SMNVEV (reference sequence).

This chain uses TRBV10-2 with TRBJ2-3, with 11 bases aligning to TRBD2. CDR1 WSHSY and CDR2 SAAADI come from the germline V gene. Trimming at V came to 0 bases and at J to 6 bases, leaving 5 bases not matched to a gene. The length of the CDR3 is 16 residues. CDR3: CASSESVAGGQDTQYF. CDR3 nucleotide sequence: TGCGCCAGCAGTGAGTCGGTAGCGGGGGGGCAGGATACGCAGTATTTT.

V and J are TRBV30 and TRBJ2-7, with a possible D match to TRBD1 (5 bases). Germline V gene lookup returns CDR1 GTSNPN and CDR2 SVGIG (reference sequence). The CDR3 extends over 14 amino acids. The V and J ends lost 4 bases and 0 bases respectively, with 13 bases between them. The CDR3 coding sequence is TGTGCCTGGACCGTCCCAGGGATCTCCTACGAGCAGTACTTC. Its translation is CAWTVPGISYEQYF.

The genes are TRBV2 and TRBJ2-5; 7 bases are a match to TRBD2. V trimming: 7 bases; J trimming: 3 bases; junction bases outside the gene matches: 8. Looked up from germline, CDR1 is SNHLY and CDR2 is FYNNEI. This CDR3 is built from 14 residues. CDR3 in amino acids: CASTQGGFEETQYF. CDR3 coding DNA: TGTGCCAGCACGCAGGGAGGGTTTGAAGAGACCCAGTACTTC.

This chain joins TRBV2 and TRBJ1-1; no clear D. The V end lost 2 bases, the J end lost 7 bases, and 8 bases lay between the germline ends. CDR3 length: 12 amino acids. CDR1 is SNHLY and CDR2 is FYNNEI in the germline V gene. CDR3 amino acids: CASSELQDEAFF. The CDR3 DNA sequence: TGTGCCAGCAGTGAACTGCAGGATGAAGCTTTCTTT. The whole variable domain, filled in from reference TRBV2 and TRBJ1-1, reads EPEVTQTPSHQVTQMGQEVILRCVPISNHLYFYWYRQILGQKVEFLVSFYNNEISEKSEIFDDQFSVERPDGSNFTLKIRSTKLEDSAMYFCASSELQDEAFFGQGTRLTVV.

The V and J genes are TRBV19 and TRBJ2-5, with TRBD2 matching 8 bases. CDR1 is LNHDA and CDR2 is SQIVND in the germline V gene (reference sequence). Trimming removed 5 bases from V and 6 bases from J; junction bases left unmatched: 8. The CDR3 length is 14 residues. The CDR3 DNA follows: TGTGCCAGTAGTCCCGGGACTAGTGACCAGACCCAGTACTTC. This translates into CASSPGTSDQTQYF.

V is TRBV5-1 and J is TRBJ1-4; the match to TRBD1 covers 10 bases. The CDR3 extends over 15 amino acids. Germline V gene data show CDR1 as SGHRS and CDR2 as YFSETQ. V shed 4 bases, J shed 7 bases, and the junction held 7 bases outside the gene matches. This chain's CDR3 is CASSRRQGAPEKLFF. The DNA for the CDR3 is TGCGCCAGCAGCCGACGACAGGGGGCGCCTGAAAAACTGTTTTTT.

This clone has just a few counts. J is TRBJ1-2 and V is TRBV5-4; no reliable D call. The CDR3 contains 13 residues. CDR1 and CDR2 from the germline V gene are SGHNT and YYREEE (reference sequence). Trimming took off 2 bases at V and 9 bases at J, with 14 bases between the two ends. The CDR3 DNA reads as TGTGCCAGCAGCTTTGACCGGGTCGGAAGCTACACCTTC. Encoded protein: CASSFDRVGSYTF.

The chain recombines TRBV5-4 with TRBJ1-4; a weak D match, TRBD1 (5 bases). V lost 4 bases, J lost 0 bases, and 16 bases lay in between. Germline loops: CDR1 SGHNT, CDR2 YYREEE (reference sequence). This CDR3 region has 17 residues. CDR3 sequence: CASSQKTRTTTNEKLFF. CDR3 bases: TGTGCCAGCAGCCAAAAAACGAGGACAACAACTAATGAAAAACTGTTTTTT.

This sequence joins TRBV6-5 and TRBJ1-2; possibly TRBD1 for D (6 bases). Germline CDR1 is MNHEY and CDR2 is SVGAGI. CDR3 length equals 14 residues. Deletions cut 7 bases from V and 8 bases from J, with 20 bases between. The chain's CDR3 is CASTPGDRLGGYTF. DNA for the CDR3: TGTGCCAGCACACCAGGGGACCGCCTAGGCGGCTACACCTTC.

The chain is built from TRBV9 and TRBJ1-6; TRBD1 is a possible D gene (5 bases). The CDR3 length is 13 residues. Trimming took off 10 bases at V and 8 bases at J, with 16 bases between the two ends. Germline loops: CDR1 SGDLS, CDR2 YYNGEE. The DNA of the CDR3 is TGTGCCGGGGGGGGGACGGCTGATTCACCCCTCCACTTT. Its protein is CAGGGTADSPLHF.

J is TRBJ2-4 and V is TRBV4-2, with 9 bases that match TRBD1. The CDR3 is 15 amino acids. The germline CDR1 and CDR2 sequences are LGHNA and YNFKEQ. J was trimmed by 8 bases and V by 4 bases; bases with no gene match: 9. The CDR3 DNA is TGTGCCAGCAGCCCGGGACAGGGCCTGAAGGACATTCAGTACTTC. It translates to CASSPGQGLKDIQYF.

The chain joins TRBV27 to TRBJ1-2, with 8 positions matching TRBD1. V was pared by 2 bases and J by 5 bases, with 4 bases of the junction left unmatched. Germline CDR1 is MNHEY and CDR2 is SMNVEV (reference sequence). The CDR3 extends over 14 amino acids. As DNA, the CDR3 is TGTGCCAGCAGTTTAGGGACAGGTCTATATGGCTACACCTTC. Protein sequence: CASSLGTGLYGYTF.

The V call is TRBV29-1, the J call TRBJ2-1, with 12 bases that match TRBD2. The CDR3 is 15 amino acids. With 7 bases clipped from V and 1 base from J, the junction kept 5 bases outside the gene matches. Germline lookup yields CDR1 SQVTM and CDR2 ANQGSEA. The CDR3 reads CSAPGTSGSYNEQFF. DNA of the CDR3: TGCAGCGCCCCCGGGACTAGCGGGTCCTACAATGAGCAGTTCTTC.

This clone was seen only a few times. This chain uses TRBV7-6 with TRBJ2-1; 12 bases map to TRBD2. The CDR3 loop spans 14 amino acids. Trimming cost V 5 bases and J 9 bases; bases outside gene matches: 5. CDR1 and CDR2 from the germline V gene are SGHVS and FNYEAQ. CDR3 region: CASSRTSGEVEQFF. CDR3 coding DNA: TGTGCCAGCAGCCGGACTAGCGGGGAAGTTGAGCAGTTCTTC.

The chain couples TRBV19 to TRBJ1-5, with 10 bases that match TRBD1. The CDR3 extends over 16 amino acids. The V gene end was trimmed by 6 bases and the J gene end by 5 bases; junction bases not matched to a gene: 10. The germline CDR1 and CDR2 sequences are LNHDA and SQIVND (reference sequence). For the CDR3, the DNA is TGTGCCAGTAGCCACCCAGGGACAGGGGAACATCAGCCCCAGCATTTT. Its translation: CASSHPGTGEHQPQHF.

This clone was recorded once. The gene calls are TRBV2 and TRBJ2-7; D not resolved. The CDR3 covers 11 residues. V shed 8 bases and J shed 5 bases, with 10 bases lying between them. CDR1 and CDR2 (germline): SNHLY, FYNNEI. Here the CDR3 DNA reads TGTGCCAGCCCGTGGAGTAACGAGCAGTACTTC. This gives the protein CASPWSNEQYF.

V gene TRBV4-1 combines with J gene TRBJ2-7; weak D call: TRBD1 (6 bases). The V and J ends lost 0 bases and 4 bases respectively, with 13 bases between them. This CDR3 spans 15 amino acids. Per germline, CDR1 MGHRA and CDR2 YSYEKL. This chain's CDR3 is CASSQDLAGAYEQYF. DNA of the CDR3: TGCGCCAGCAGCCAAGATTTGGCAGGGGCGTACGAGCAGTACTTC.

As regards this clone: The sample has other DNA sequences that encode this CDR3 too. CDR3 loop: CASSLLGDTPTAFF. CDR3 DNA: TGTGCCAGCAGCTTGTTGGGAGACACCCCGACAGCTTTCTTT. The rearrangement joins TRBV5-6 to TRBJ1-1; no firm D call. This CDR3 has 14 residues. The germline V gene encodes CDR1 SGHDT and CDR2 YYEEEE. Deletions cut 1 base from V and 10 bases from J, with 17 bases between. Using reference TRBV5-6 and TRBJ1-1 for the parts outside the CDR3, the full variable domain is DAGVTQSPTHLIKTRGQQVTLRCSPKSGHDTVSWYQQALGQGPQFIFQYYEEEERQRGNFPDRFSGHQFPNYSSELNVNALLLGDSALYLCASSLLGDTPTAFFGQGTRLTVV.

The rearrangement uses TRBV6-1 and TRBJ1-5; D unclear. The CDR3 is 15 residues long. The V gene's germline CDR1 is MNHNS and CDR2 SASEGT. V lost 6 bases and J 3 bases, leaving 15 bases between the germline ends. The CDR3 DNA sequence: TGTGCCAGCAGGGGAGTCGGAGTCATCAATCAGCCCCAGCATTTT. Its translation is CASRGVGVINQPQHF.

This clone was seen once. The rearrangement links TRBV2 to TRBJ2-7; 10 positions agree with TRBD1. Germline CDR1 SNHLY, CDR2 FYNNEI. The V segment lost 4 bases and the J segment 9 bases; nucleotides outside the gene matches: 9. The CDR3 runs to 14 residues. The CDR3 reads CASSGGTGANGQYF. The CDR3, as DNA: TGTGCCAGCAGTGGAGGGACAGGGGCGAACGGGCAGTACTTC.

This chain connects TRBV10-3 to TRBJ2-4; D is possibly TRBD1 (5 bases). The CDR3 totals 13 residues. CDR1 and CDR2 from the germline V gene are ENHRY and SYGVKD. V was shortened by 4 bases and J by 8 bases, with 12 bases between the two germline ends. The CDR3 nucleotides are TGTGCCATCAGTGCAGGGATTGGGGACATTCAGTACTTC. This translates into CAISAGIGDIQYF.

The chain joins TRBV7-2 to TRBJ2-1; 10 positions match TRBD2. V lost 1 base, J lost 6 bases, and 3 bases stayed unmatched. CDR3 length: 15 residues. Germline loops: CDR1 SGHTA, CDR2 FQGNSA. This CDR3 is CASSLVAGGLNEQFF. DNA for the CDR3: TGTGCCAGCAGCTTAGTAGCGGGGGGCCTCAATGAGCAGTTCTTC.

J is TRBJ2-7 and V is TRBV28; TRBD1 is a possible D gene (5 bases). The germline V and J ends were trimmed by 5 bases and 5 bases, with 13 bases remaining between them. From germline, CDR1 is MDHEN and CDR2 SYDVKM. The CDR3 loop spans 13 amino acids. CDR3 coding DNA: TGTGCCAGCAGTCCCCAGGGTCTTGACGAGCAGTACTTC. Translated: CASSPQGLDEQYF.

The chain recombines TRBV29-1 with TRBJ2-1; the match to TRBD1 covers 7 bases. CDR3 length: 15 residues. The germline V gene has CDR1 SQVTM and CDR2 ANQGSEA. The V segment lost 7 bases and the J segment 4 bases; nucleotides outside the gene matches: 13. For the CDR3, the DNA is TGCAGCGCAAAACAGGGGTATGGGTCTTACAATGAGCAGTTCTTC. Translation gives CSAKQGYGSYNEQFF.

This chain joins TRBV5-6 and TRBJ2-1; the match to TRBD2 covers 14 bases. Germline V CDR1 and CDR2: SGHDT, YYEEEE. This CDR3 is built from 16 residues. V was clipped by 4 bases and J by 12 bases; unmatched bases: 12. CDR3 amino acids: CASSLGLAGARAMQFF. DNA of the CDR3: TGTGCCAGCAGCCTGGGACTAGCGGGGGCCCGTGCCATGCAGTTCTTC.

The rearrangement links TRBV29-1 to TRBJ2-4, with a possible D match to TRBD2 (5 bases). Trimming left V 7 bases short and J 1 base short, with 17 bases between. The V gene's germline CDR1 is SQVTM and CDR2 ANQGSEA. CDR3 length: 15 amino acids. The CDR3, as DNA: TGCAGCGCCGCAGCGGTGAGTAGGGCCAAAAACATTCAGTACTTC. It translates to CSAAAVSRAKNIQYF.

Only one count was recorded for this clone. This rearrangement joins TRBV6-5 to TRBJ2-1; the D gene is possibly TRBD1 (5 bases). CDR1 and CDR2 from the germline V gene are MNHEY and SVGAGI. Trimming removed 4 bases at V and 3 bases at J, with 13 bases between. The CDR3 is 15 residues long. The DNA of the CDR3 is TGTGCCAGCAGTTCCGCAGGCGACAGCTACAATGAGCAGTTCTTC. As protein: CASSSAGDSYNEQFF.

The chain couples TRBV5-1 to TRBJ1-6; D not certain. Germline V gene data show CDR1 as SGHRS and CDR2 as YFSETQ. CDR3 length equals 15 residues. Trimming stripped 5 bases from V and 7 bases from J, with 16 bases between. CDR3 coding DNA: TGCGCCAGCAGTCGGTTTAACCGGAGGAATTCACCCCTCCACTTT. It encodes CASSRFNRRNSPLHF.

The rearrangement uses TRBV15 and TRBJ2-3; 8 nucleotides align to TRBD2. The J segment lost 15 bases and the V segment lost 5 bases, leaving 13 bases of the junction unmatched. Germline CDR1 is LNHNV and CDR2 is YYDKDF (reference sequence). The CDR3 loop spans 13 amino acids. CDR3 sequence (DNA): TGTGCCACCAGCCCCAGTCCGGGACTAGGGTTCTATTTT. Its translation: CATSPSPGLGFYF.

This chain joins TRBV28 and TRBJ2-1, with TRBD2 matching over 9 bases. Trimming removed 1 base from V and 8 bases from J; junction bases left unmatched: 6. Germline V gene sequence: CDR1 MDHEN, CDR2 SYDVKM. The CDR3 length is 15 residues. The CDR3 region has the DNA TGTGCCAGCAGTTTATCCGCTAGCGGGGCCTATGAGCAGTTCTTC. It codes for CASSLSASGAYEQFF.